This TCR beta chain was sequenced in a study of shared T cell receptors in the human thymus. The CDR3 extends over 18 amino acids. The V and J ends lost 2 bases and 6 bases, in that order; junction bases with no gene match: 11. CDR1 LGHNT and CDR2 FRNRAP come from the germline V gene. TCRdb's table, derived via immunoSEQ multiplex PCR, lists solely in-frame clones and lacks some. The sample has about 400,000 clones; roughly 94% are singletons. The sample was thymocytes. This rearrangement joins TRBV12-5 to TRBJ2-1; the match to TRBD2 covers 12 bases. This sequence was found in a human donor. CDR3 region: CASGLWTSGTRRANEQFF. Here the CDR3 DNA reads TGTGCTAGTGGTTTGTGGACTAGCGGGACTCGGAGGGCCAATGAGCAGTTCTTC.